Listed here are 10 T cell receptor beta chains from one sample, sequenced in a study of blood T cells in healthy people across ages. Together with a sample-barcoded 5' primer, a J-beta primer mix was included in a second PCR lasting roughly 6 to 12 cycles. One entry per CDR3 protein, called by TCRdb with MiXCR from the 5' RACE reads. The sample shows hundreds of thousands of distinct CDR3 sequences, 45% to 70% of them seen only once. Material for sequencing was blood. These receptors originate from a middle-aged man in good health.

Concerning this clonotype itself: The junction departs from the called germline gene at one end, perhaps through a read error. The gene calls are TRBV25-1 and TRBJ2-7; unclear D gene. CDR1 MGHDK and CDR2 SYGVNS come from the germline V gene. This CDR3 is 14 amino acids long. The CDR3 sequence: CASSEYDSAYERYF. Written as DNA, the CDR3 is TGTGCCAGCAGTGAATATGACTCCGCCTACGAGCGGTACTTC.

This clonotype has only one observation. This sequence joins TRBV12-3 or TRBV12-4 and TRBJ2-1, with 9 bases that match TRBD1. The CDR3 has 17 residues. V gave up 3 bases and J gave up 8 bases; unmatched junction bases: 14. The CDR3 region is CASSFDFNRGRLDEQFF. The CDR3 nucleotides read TGTGCCAGCAGTTTTGACTTCAACAGGGGGCGCCTGGATGAGCAGTTCTTC.

The sample holds a few counts of this clonotype. This chain links TRBV7-6 with TRBJ1-4; D unresolved. V lost 1 base to trimming and J lost 5 bases, with 8 bases between them. The CDR3 has 14 residues. Germline CDR1 is SGHVS and CDR2 is FNYEAQ. CDR3 in amino acids: CASSLGLVNEKLFF. CDR3 sequence (DNA): TGTGCCAGCAGCTTAGGCTTGGTAAATGAAAAACTGTTTTTT.

The J gene is TRBJ1-1, the V gene TRBV13; D perhaps matches TRBD1 (6 bases). The germline V and J ends were trimmed by 3 bases and 5 bases, with 13 bases remaining between them. The CDR3 spans 14 residues. Germline CDR1 PRHDT, CDR2 FYEKMQ (reference sequence). The CDR3 spells CASSFAGVGTEAFF. CDR3 DNA: TGTGCCAGCAGCTTCGCAGGGGTTGGTACTGAAGCTTTCTTT.

The V and J genes are TRBV7-9 and TRBJ2-1; TRBD2 agrees at 7 bases. The CDR3 spans 14 residues. Trimming cost V 10 bases and J 1 base; bases outside gene matches: 7. Germline CDR1 is SEHNR and CDR2 is FQNEAQ (reference sequence). CDR3 amino acids: CATSAGKSYNEQFF. The CDR3, as DNA: TGTGCCACCTCAGCGGGGAAGTCCTACAATGAGCAGTTCTTC.

This clonotype was seen only a few times. This rearrangement joins TRBV4-3 to TRBJ2-3, with 8 bases lining up with TRBD2. The CDR3 loop spans 13 amino acids. V lost 3 bases and J lost 9; bases outside the gene matches: 5. Germline lookup yields CDR1 LGHNA and CDR2 YSLEER. CDR3 protein: CASSQTERETQYF. The CDR3 coding sequence is TGCGCCAGCAGCCAGACCGAGCGGGAGACGCAGTATTTT.

The V and J genes are TRBV2 and TRBJ2-4; TRBD1 is a possible D gene (5 bases). The germline V gene encodes CDR1 SNHLY and CDR2 FYNNEI. CDR3 length equals 15 residues. V lost 5 bases, J lost 6 bases, and 17 bases lay in between. Here the CDR3 reads CASSRQKTEPNIQYF. The CDR3 DNA follows: TGTGCCAGCAGTCGACAGAAAACCGAACCAAACATTCAGTACTTC. Using reference TRBV2 and TRBJ2-4 for the parts outside the CDR3, the full variable domain is EPEVTQTPSHQVTQMGQEVILRCVPISNHLYFYWYRQILGQKVEFLVSFYNNEISEKSEIFDDQFSVERPDGSNFTLKIRSTKLEDSAMYFCASSRQKTEPNIQYFGAGTRLSVL.

This clonotype has only a few counts. This sequence joins TRBV29-1 and TRBJ2-3, with 8 positions matching TRBD1. From germline, CDR1 is SQVTM and CDR2 ANQGSEA. The CDR3 has 14 residues. With 4 bases clipped from V and 6 bases from J, the junction kept 9 bases outside the gene matches. DNA of the CDR3: TGCAGCGTTGGGCAGGGACAGGCTTGGGATACGCAGTATTTT. This encodes CSVGQGQAWDTQYF.

CDR3 coding DNA: TGTGCCAGCAGTCCTTCAGACAGGGCTGGGGCCAACGTCCTGACTTTC. This codes for CASSPSDRAGANVLTF. The J gene is TRBJ2-6, the V gene TRBV28; 7 bases align to TRBD1. Looked up from germline, CDR1 is MDHEN and CDR2 is SYDVKM. CDR3 length: 16 amino acids. V trimming: 5 bases; J trimming: 2 bases; junction bases outside the gene matches: 6.

The genes are TRBV6-5 and TRBJ1-1; D call uncertain. Germline V gives CDR1 MNHEY, CDR2 SVGAGI. V shed 5 bases and J shed 7 bases, with 14 bases lying between them. The CDR3 loop spans 13 amino acids. This chain's CDR3 is CASSHPTGVEAFF. The CDR3 DNA sequence: TGTGCCAGCAGTCACCCCACCGGAGTTGAAGCTTTCTTT.